Shown below are 14 T cell receptor beta chains from a single sample sequenced in a study of T cell changes during pregnancy in multiple sclerosis (dated by TCRdb to the late 2010s). Receptor amplification or capture employed the immunoSEQ multiplex PCR assay. As stored in TCRdb, this immuneACCESS dataset retains in-frame rearrangements with V and J assigned. A fraction of the clones does not appear; measured against another copy, unresolved V genes explain less than half of the discrepancy, and the remainder lacks a known reason. The sample table lists about 83,000 clones, over 90% of them with a count of one. The ten largest clones capture approximately 1% of the sample. Here the sequenced sample was peripheral blood, taken in the second trimester of pregnancy. These receptors were taken from a female donor with multiple sclerosis, enrolled in a pregnancy study.

The V call is TRBV7-8, the J call TRBJ2-5; tentatively, D is TRBD2 (5 bases). V lost 3 bases to trimming and J lost 5 bases, with 13 bases between them. The CDR3 covers 14 residues. The V gene's germline CDR1 is SGHVS and CDR2 FQNEAQ. CDR3 sequence: CASSLGLTGETQYF. The CDR3 DNA follows: TGTGCCAGCAGCTTGGGCCTAACGGGGGAGACCCAGTACTTC.

The chain is built from TRBV4-3 and TRBJ2-1, with 7 bases lining up with TRBD2. The CDR3 consists of 16 residues. The germline V gene encodes CDR1 LGHNA and CDR2 YSLEER. Losses at the gene ends were 1 base for V and 7 bases for J; bases not matched to a gene: 10. The CDR3: CASSQGVVGRRNEQFF. CDR3 coding DNA: TGCGCCAGCAGCCAAGGTGTAGTCGGGAGGAGGAATGAGCAGTTCTTC.

The chain employs TRBV7-8 and TRBJ1-3; tentatively, D is TRBD1 (5 bases). The germline CDR1 and CDR2 sequences are SGHVS and FQNEAQ. V gave up 5 bases and J gave up 0 bases, with 11 bases separating them. The CDR3 loop spans 15 amino acids. Here the CDR3 reads CASSPREVSGNTIYF. Here the CDR3 DNA reads TGTGCCAGCAGCCCCAGGGAGGTCTCTGGAAACACCATATATTTT.

The chain links TRBV4-2 to TRBJ1-2; 8 nucleotides align to TRBD1. Germline loops: CDR1 LGHNA, CDR2 YNFKEQ. V dropped 4 bases and J dropped 8; count of bases not matched to a gene: 12. The CDR3 is 15 residues long. Here the CDR3 reads CASSRPDQGAKGYTF. The CDR3 DNA reads TGTGCCAGCAGCCGCCCCGATCAGGGGGCGAAGGGCTACACCTTC.

The chain recombines TRBV5-1 with TRBJ2-7, with D possibly TRBD1 on 5 matching bases. The germline V gene has CDR1 SGHRS and CDR2 YFSETQ. The CDR3 loop spans 13 amino acids. The V end lost 0 bases, the J end lost 6 bases, and 10 bases lay between the germline ends. The CDR3 is CASSLGRESEQYF. In DNA form, the CDR3 reads TGCGCCAGCAGCTTGGGCAGGGAATCCGAGCAGTACTTC. Using reference TRBV5-1 and TRBJ2-7 for the parts outside the CDR3, the full variable domain is KAGVTQTPRYLIKTRGQQVTLSCSPISGHRSVSWYQQTPGQGLQFLFEYFSETQRNKGNFPGRFSGRQFSNSRSEMNVSTLELGDSALYLCASSLGRESEQYFGPGTRLTVT.

This sequence joins TRBV5-5 and TRBJ2-3; 8 positions agree with TRBD2. Germline trimming cut 5 bases from V and 1 base from J; bases unmatched to any gene: 9. The CDR3 length is 16 residues. Germline assignment: CDR1 SGHKS and CDR2 YYEKEE (reference sequence). The CDR3 DNA reads TGTGCCAGCAGTCTTTTCCGAGCGGGAGGCACAGATACGCAGTATTTT. Translating it yields CASSLFRAGGTDTQYF.

V is TRBV4-1 and J is TRBJ2-3; a possible D gene is TRBD1 (5 bases). The germline V and J ends were trimmed by 6 bases and 3 bases, with 13 bases remaining between them. The CDR3 sequence is 14 residues long. Germline V gene lookup returns CDR1 MGHRA and CDR2 YSYEKL. The CDR3 DNA follows: TGCGCCAGCAGACGGACAAGTGGGACAGATACGCAGTATTTT. It codes for CASRRTSGTDTQYF.

This clone turned up a few times. This chain uses TRBV7-9 with TRBJ2-2; perhaps TRBD2 as D (6 bases). The germline CDR1 and CDR2 sequences are SEHNR and FQNEAQ (reference sequence). The CDR3 extends over 18 amino acids. Deletions cut 1 base from V and 1 base from J, with 16 bases between. CDR3 region: CASSLVGSGHGNTGELFF. DNA of the CDR3: TGTGCCAGCAGCTTAGTCGGTAGCGGCCATGGGAACACCGGGGAGCTGTTTTTT.

V is TRBV30 and J is TRBJ1-1, with TRBD1 matching 9 bases. CDR3 size: 14 residues. V dropped 8 bases and J dropped 4; count of bases not matched to a gene: 11. Germline CDR1 is GTSNPN and CDR2 is SVGIG (reference sequence). CDR3 in amino acids: CAQNSRTGVTEAFF. CDR3 in DNA: TGTGCCCAGAACTCGAGGACAGGGGTCACTGAAGCTTTCTTT.

This clone appeared once. The CDR3 region is CASSFDRASYEQYF. CDR3 nucleotides: TGTGCCAGCAGCTTCGACAGGGCATCCTACGAGCAGTACTTC. The chain joins TRBV11-3 to TRBJ2-7; 7 bases fit TRBD1. CDR1 SGHNT and CDR2 YENEEA come from the germline V gene. J gave up 1 base and V 3 bases, and 3 bases lay outside the gene matches. CDR3 length equals 14 residues.

The CDR3: CASSLDELYHNEQFF. For the CDR3, the DNA is TGTGCCAGCAGCTTAGACGAACTATACCACAATGAGCAGTTCTTC. The rearrangement joins TRBV7-9 to TRBJ2-1, with no clear D. The CDR3 is 15 residues long. Trimming removed 1 base from V and 5 bases from J, with 12 bases in between. Germline values: CDR1 SEHNR, CDR2 FQNEAQ (reference sequence). The full variable domain, in which reference TRBV7-9 and TRBJ2-1 provide the parts outside the CDR3, is DTGVSQNPRHKITKRGQNVTFRCDPISEHNRLYWYRQTLGQGPEFLTYFQNEAQLEKSRLLSDRFSAERPKGSFSTLEIQRTEQGDSAMYLCASSLDELYHNEQFFGPGTRLTVL.

On this clone itself: In the same sample, other DNA sequences code for this CDR3. The rearrangement links TRBV4-3 to TRBJ1-1; D ambiguous. With 0 bases removed from V and 4 bases from J, the gap between germline ends came to 12 bases. The CDR3 has 15 residues. Germline V gene lookup returns CDR1 LGHNA and CDR2 YSLEER. The chain's CDR3 is CASSQDGFGLTEAFF. The CDR3 DNA is TGCGCCAGCAGCCAAGATGGGTTTGGGCTCACTGAAGCTTTCTTT.

The rearrangement uses TRBV4-1 and TRBJ2-2; no reliable D call. The length of the CDR3 is 14 residues. The germline V and J ends were trimmed by 4 bases and 1 base, with 7 bases remaining between them. Looked up from germline, CDR1 is MGHRA and CDR2 is YSYEKL. The CDR3 region is CASSPGLNTGELFF. In DNA, the CDR3 is TGCGCCAGCAGCCCTGGCTTGAACACCGGGGAGCTGTTTTTT.

The chain uses TRBV19 and TRBJ2-2; D remains ambiguous. The length of the CDR3 is 14 residues. Trimming cost V 3 bases and J 0 bases, with 5 bases left between them. Germline-derived CDR1 and CDR2 are LNHDA and SQIVND (reference sequence). The DNA of the CDR3 is TGTGCCAGTAGTATGTCAACGAACACCGGGGAGCTGTTTTTT. It specifies CASSMSTNTGELFF.